What follows are 28 T cell receptor beta chains derived from one specimen sequenced in a study of regulatory T cells in long-lasting Graves disease. Time point: persistent/refractory GD, antithyroid drugs over 5 years with positive TRAb. With RNA extracted from PBMCs as input, the TCR library was made. Construction of TCR beta libraries relied on iRepertoire HTBI primers and on Arm-PCR targeting CDR3 regions. TCRdb reprocessed the multiplex PCR reads with MiXCR, giving one entry per CDR3 protein. Altogether about 340,000 distinct CDR3 sequences are present, roughly a fifth being singletons, with the ten largest covering approximately 31%. The material sequenced was peripheral blood mononuclear cells (PBMCs), taken when the disease was refractory, from a patient treated with antithyroid drugs. These receptors came from a female donor with Graves disease.

At least ten counts were recorded for this clonotype. This chain uses TRBV19 with TRBJ2-5; perhaps TRBD2 as D (6 bases). The germline CDR1 and CDR2 sequences are LNHDA and SQIVND (reference sequence). With 5 bases removed from V and 2 bases from J, the gap between germline ends came to 9 bases. This CDR3 region has 13 residues. CDR3 bases: TGTGCCAGTAGTGGAGGGTGGCAAGAGACCCAGTACTTC. This translates into CASSGGWQETQYF.

Notes on this clonotype: This may arise from a read error, as a much more abundant clone is one base away. The chain employs TRBV7-2 and TRBJ1-1; no definite D call. Per germline, CDR1 SGHTA and CDR2 FQGNSA. The CDR3 runs 12 residues. V was trimmed by 1 base and J by 8 bases, leaving 8 bases between them. The CDR3: CASSLDAGEAFF. CDR3 nucleotides: TGTGCCAGCAGCTTAGACGCGGGCGAAGCTTTCTTT. The whole variable domain, remainder taken from reference TRBV7-2 and TRBJ1-1, is GAGVSQSPSNKVTEKGKDVELRCDPISGHTALYWYRQSLGQGLEFLIYFQGNSAPDKSGLPSDRFSAERTGGSVSTLTIQRTQQEDSAVYLCASSLDAGEAFFGQGTRLTVV.

This chain connects TRBV20-1 to TRBJ2-7, with no clear D. Trimming cost V 3 bases and J 3 bases, with 6 bases left between them. Germline V gives CDR1 DFQATT, CDR2 SNEGSKA (reference sequence). The CDR3 is 11 amino acids. Here the CDR3 reads CSASISYEQYF. The CDR3 DNA is TGCAGTGCTAGCATCAGCTACGAGCAGTACTTC.

In DNA form, the CDR3 reads TGTGCCACCAGCAGTTCGGGTGGATATAATTCACCCCTCCACTTT. It is translated as CATSSSGGYNSPLHF. V and J are TRBV15 and TRBJ1-6; D is undetermined. The V gene's germline CDR1 is LNHNV and CDR2 YYDKDF (reference sequence). This CDR3 comprises 15 residues. Trimming took off 3 bases at V and 4 bases at J, with 10 bases between the two ends.

This clonotype was counted at least ten times. The V call is TRBV27, the J call TRBJ1-2; D may be TRBD1 (6 bases). Trimming cost V 5 bases and J 8 bases, with 21 bases left between them. The V gene's germline CDR1 is MNHEY and CDR2 SMNVEV (reference sequence). This CDR3 has 15 residues. The CDR3 DNA reads TGTGCCAGCAGTATCGTGGGTGGGGGGGCACAGGGCTACACCTTC. Protein sequence: CASSIVGGGAQGYTF.

This clonotype was detected a few times. V is TRBV20-1 and J is TRBJ1-5, with unresolved D. This CDR3 contains 12 residues. CDR1 is DFQATT, CDR2 SNEGSKA, per germline (reference sequence). V lost 0 bases to trimming and J lost 6 bases, with 6 bases between them. The CDR3 reads CSARDMGQPQHF. Written as DNA, the CDR3 is TGCAGTGCTAGAGATATGGGTCAGCCCCAGCATTTT.

In its sample, this clonotype was seen a few times. This chain links TRBV7-6 with TRBJ2-7; 7 nucleotides align to TRBD2. Germline V gene sequence: CDR1 SGHVS, CDR2 FNYEAQ. The V and J ends lost 5 bases and 2 bases, in that order; junction bases with no gene match: 6. This CDR3 contains 14 residues. The CDR3 reads CASSPGGTAYEQYF. The CDR3 coding sequence is TGTGCCAGCAGCCCCGGGGGGACCGCCTACGAGCAGTACTTC.

The gene calls are TRBV7-6 and TRBJ2-5, with D perhaps matching TRBD2 (6 bases). The J call may be mistaken, given a closer DNA end match to TRBJ2-7. This CDR3 is 14 amino acids long. Germline V lookup: CDR1 SGHVS, CDR2 FNYEAQ. The CDR3 reads CASKSGPGTDEQYF. CDR3 coding DNA: TGTGCCAGCAAAAGCGGGCCCGGGACGGACGAGCAGTACTTC.

This clonotype was observed at least ten times. The V and J genes are TRBV2 and TRBJ1-4; the D gene is possibly TRBD1 (6 bases). Trimming took 6 bases from V and 6 from J, leaving 17 bases between them. CDR3 length: 15 amino acids. In germline, CDR1 is SNHLY, CDR2 FYNNEI. The DNA of the CDR3 is TGTGCCAGCAGGAGGATGGGGGCGTTACATGAAAAACTGTTTTTT. Encoded protein: CASRRMGALHEKLFF. Full variable domain (rest looked up from reference TRBV2 and TRBJ1-4): EPEVTQTPSHQVTQMGQEVILRCVPISNHLYFYWYRQILGQKVEFLVSFYNNEISEKSEIFDDQFSVERPDGSNFTLKIRSTKLEDSAMYFCASRRMGALHEKLFFGSGTQLSVL.

This clonotype was recorded many times. V usage is TRBV2 and J usage is TRBJ1-6; TRBD1 matches 8 bases. This CDR3 is built from 12 residues. V was clipped by 4 bases and J by 11 bases; unmatched bases: 1. In germline, CDR1 is SNHLY, CDR2 FYNNEI. CDR3 DNA sequence: TGTGCCAGCAGTGGACAGGGGCCACCCCTCCACTTT. Its translation is CASSGQGPPLHF.

Many counts were recorded for this clonotype. V is TRBV10-3 and J is TRBJ1-1; the D gene is possibly TRBD1 (5 bases). Trimming removed 3 bases at V and 1 base at J, with 6 bases between. Per the germline V gene, CDR1 is ENHRY and CDR2 is SYGVKD. The CDR3 is 13 amino acids. CDR3 sequence (DNA): TGTGCCATCAGTGATAGGGGGAACACTGAAGCTTTCTTT. This codes for CAISDRGNTEAFF.

This clonotype was picked up many times. The V gene is TRBV20-1, the J gene TRBJ1-4, with D perhaps TRBD1 (6 bases). This CDR3 has 13 amino acids. Between the trimmed V and J ends, which lost 1 base and 5 bases, there was a span of 8 bases. CDR1 is DFQATT and CDR2 is SNEGSKA in the germline V gene (reference sequence). CDR3 nucleotide sequence: TGCAGTGCTAGAGCAAGGGGGAATGAAAAACTGTTTTTT. As protein: CSARARGNEKLFF.

The V gene is TRBV18, the J gene TRBJ2-7, with 7 bases fitting TRBD1. The CDR3 has 15 amino acids. V gave up 3 bases and J gave up 4 bases; unmatched junction bases: 9. Looked up from germline, CDR1 is KGHSH and CDR2 is LQKENI. CDR3 coding DNA: TGTGCCAGCTCACCCTCACAGGGGCGAAGTTACGAGCAGTACTTC. Amino acids: CASSPSQGRSYEQYF.

This clonotype was observed at least ten times. The chain joins TRBV28 to TRBJ2-5, with D possibly being TRBD1 (6 bases). The germline gives CDR1 MDHEN, CDR2 SYDVKM. V was trimmed by 3 bases and J by 2 bases, leaving 19 bases between them. CDR3 length: 17 residues. The CDR3 here is CASSLLLPRGGQETQYF. For the CDR3, the DNA is TGTGCCAGCAGTTTGTTGTTACCCAGGGGTGGGCAAGAGACCCAGTACTTC. Supplemented by reference TRBV28 and TRBJ2-5, the full variable domain reads DVKVTQSSRYLVKRTGEKVFLECVQDMDHENMFWYRQDPGLGLRLIYFSYDVKMKEKGDIPEGYSVSREKKERFSLILESASTNQTSMYLCASSLLLPRGGQETQYFGPGTRLLVL.

This clonotype was detected only a few times. The rearrangement joins TRBV7-9 to TRBJ2-4, with 10 bases aligning to TRBD2. The ends lost 5 bases at V and 3 bases at J; junction bases unmatched: 13. CDR1 and CDR2 (germline): SEHNR, FQNEAQ (reference sequence). The CDR3 spans 18 residues. The CDR3: CASSHRTGLASVKNIQYF. The CDR3 DNA sequence: TGTGCCAGCAGCCACCGGACGGGACTAGCGAGTGTCAAAAACATTCAGTACTTC. The whole variable domain, filled in from reference TRBV7-9 and TRBJ2-4, reads DTGVSQNPRHKITKRGQNVTFRCDPISEHNRLYWYRQTLGQGPEFLTYFQNEAQLEKSRLLSDRFSAERPKGSFSTLEIQRTEQGDSAMYLCASSHRTGLASVKNIQYFGAGTRLSVL.

The chain carries TRBV7-9 and TRBJ2-2; no clear D. The CDR3 is 14 amino acids. V was pared by 1 base and J by 3 bases, with 6 bases between. The germline V gene has CDR1 SEHNR and CDR2 FQNEAQ (reference sequence). CDR3: CASSLVGDTGELFF. CDR3 bases: TGTGCCAGCAGCTTAGTGGGTGACACCGGGGAGCTGTTTTTT.

There are a few counts of this clonotype. The chain joins TRBV6-1 to TRBJ2-1; 8 nucleotides match TRBD2. Germline-derived CDR1 and CDR2 are MNHNS and SASEGT. Trimming took 6 bases from V and 9 from J; bases not matched to a gene: 7. This CDR3 spans 13 amino acids. This chain's CDR3 is CASRDGGGSEQFF. CDR3 bases: TGTGCCAGCAGGGACGGGGGGGGCAGTGAGCAGTTCTTC.

The V call is TRBV6-2 or TRBV6-3, the J call TRBJ2-2; unclear D gene. Germline loops: CDR1 MNHEY, CDR2 SVGEGT. The CDR3 contains 17 residues. V gave up 0 bases and J gave up 4 bases, with 15 bases separating them. The CDR3 loop reads CASSYSVDLRGTGELFF. In DNA form, the CDR3 reads TGTGCCAGCAGTTACTCGGTCGACCTTCGAGGCACCGGGGAGCTGTTTTTT.

This rearrangement joins TRBV5-1 to TRBJ2-7, with D possibly TRBD1 on 6 matching bases. Germline values: CDR1 SGHRS, CDR2 YFSETQ. CDR3 length equals 14 residues. Deletions cut 2 bases from V and 2 bases from J, with 11 bases between. The CDR3 region has the DNA TGCGCCAGCAGCTTCTGGACAGATACCTACGAGCAGTACTTC. This gives the protein CASSFWTDTYEQYF.

This chain links TRBV5-4 with TRBJ2-7; D is possibly TRBD1 or TRBD2 (5 bases each). V was pared by 5 bases and J by 4 bases, with 19 bases between. The germline CDR1 and CDR2 sequences are SGHNT and YYREEE (reference sequence). This CDR3 has 15 amino acids. The CDR3 DNA follows: TGTGCCAGCAGTTCCAGGGAGACCAAAACTTACGAGCAGTACTTC. This codes for CASSSRETKTYEQYF.

This chain connects TRBV12-5 to TRBJ2-1; D is undetermined. This CDR3 is built from 14 residues. The germline gives CDR1 LGHNT, CDR2 FRNRAP. Deletions cut 7 bases from V and 1 base from J, with 11 bases between. In DNA form, the CDR3 reads TGTGCTAGTGCGGGCGACGTTTCCTACAATGAGCAGTTCTTC. It translates to CASAGDVSYNEQFF.

This clonotype was detected many times. V and J are TRBV7-2 and TRBJ1-5; D call uncertain. There are 17 residues in the CDR3. V was shortened by 0 bases and J by 0 bases, with 12 bases between the two germline ends. From germline, CDR1 is SGHTA and CDR2 FQGNSA. CDR3 sequence: CASSLARHVLSNQPQHF. CDR3 nucleotides: TGTGCCAGCAGCTTAGCACGACACGTCCTTAGCAATCAGCCCCAGCATTTT.

Many counts were recorded for this clonotype. The CDR3, as DNA: TGCGCCAGCAGGAGGTCAGGGGCCTACGAGCAGTACTTC. This sequence encodes CASRRSGAYEQYF. The J gene is TRBJ2-7, the V gene TRBV5-1, with D possibly matching TRBD1 (6 bases). Germline CDR1 SGHRS, CDR2 YFSETQ. The CDR3 is 13 amino acids. V was shortened by 5 bases and J by 2 bases, with 11 bases between the two germline ends. Full variable domain (rest looked up from reference TRBV5-1 and TRBJ2-7): KAGVTQTPRYLIKTRGQQVTLSCSPISGHRSVSWYQQTPGQGLQFLFEYFSETQRNKGNFPGRFSGRQFSNSRSEMNVSTLELGDSALYLCASRRSGAYEQYFGPGTRLTVT.

This rearrangement joins TRBV7-6 to TRBJ2-7, with D possibly matching TRBD2 (7 bases). V shed 5 bases and J shed 2 bases, with 25 bases lying between them. The CDR3 extends over 18 amino acids. Germline CDR1 SGHVS, CDR2 FNYEAQ. CDR3 region: CASSPRGRGCVATYEQYF. In DNA, the CDR3 is TGTGCCAGCAGCCCTAGAGGGAGGGGGTGCGTTGCGACCTACGAGCAGTACTTC.

The sample holds many counts of this clonotype. This rearrangement joins TRBV7-9 to TRBJ1-2; maybe TRBD1 (5 bases). Germline values: CDR1 SEHNR, CDR2 FQNEAQ (reference sequence). Deletions cut 5 bases from V and 2 bases from J, with 24 bases between. The CDR3 totals 18 residues. The CDR3 loop is CASSRLGSSGRANYGYTF. CDR3 DNA sequence: TGTGCCAGCAGCCGCCTTGGATCCTCTGGCAGGGCGAACTATGGCTACACCTTC.

This clonotype was found a few times. The rearrangement links TRBV9 to TRBJ1-1; D is undetermined. Germline CDR1 SGDLS, CDR2 YYNGEE. V was clipped by 0 bases and J by 5 bases, with 8 bases between them. The CDR3 covers 13 residues. In DNA form, the CDR3 reads TGTGCCAGCAGCGTAGGTACGGGGACTGAAGCTTTCTTT. It encodes CASSVGTGTEAFF.

The rearrangement joins TRBV5-6 to TRBJ1-2; tentatively, D is TRBD1 (6 bases). V was trimmed by 4 bases and J by 5 bases, leaving 15 bases between them. Per germline, CDR1 SGHDT and CDR2 YYEEEE. The CDR3 sequence is 14 residues long. CDR3 sequence (DNA): TGTGCCAGCAGCGCCTGGACAGTAAATTATGGCTACACCTTC. Translated: CASSAWTVNYGYTF.

This clonotype appeared a few times. The CDR3 here is CASSQKRWVAGGNTEAFF. The DNA for the CDR3 is TGCGCCAGCAGCCAAAAACGTTGGGTGGCAGGCGGTAACACTGAAGCTTTCTTT. J is TRBJ1-1 and V is TRBV4-1; no definite D call. From germline, CDR1 is MGHRA and CDR2 YSYEKL. This CDR3 spans 18 amino acids. V gave up 2 bases and J gave up 2 bases, with 21 bases separating them.